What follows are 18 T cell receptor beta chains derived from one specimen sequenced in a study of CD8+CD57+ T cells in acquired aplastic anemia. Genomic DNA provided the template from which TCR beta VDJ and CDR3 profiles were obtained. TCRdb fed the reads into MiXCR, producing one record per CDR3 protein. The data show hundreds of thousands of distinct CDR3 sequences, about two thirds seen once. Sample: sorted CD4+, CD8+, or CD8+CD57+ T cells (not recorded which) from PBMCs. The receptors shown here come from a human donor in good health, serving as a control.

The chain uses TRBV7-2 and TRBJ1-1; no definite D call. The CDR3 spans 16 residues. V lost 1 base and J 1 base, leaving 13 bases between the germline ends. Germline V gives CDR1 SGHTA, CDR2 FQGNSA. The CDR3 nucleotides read TGTGCCAGCAGCTTAGGGCTGCGGTCGACGAACACTGAAGCTTTCTTT. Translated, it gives CASSLGLRSTNTEAFF.

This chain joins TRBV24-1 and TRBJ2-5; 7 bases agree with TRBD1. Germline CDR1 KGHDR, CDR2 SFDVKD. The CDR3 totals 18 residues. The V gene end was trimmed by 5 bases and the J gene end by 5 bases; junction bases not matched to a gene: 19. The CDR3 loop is CATSAATGTEDTPETQYF. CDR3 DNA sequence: TGTGCCACCAGTGCCGCAACGGGGACAGAGGACACCCCCGAGACCCAGTACTTC.

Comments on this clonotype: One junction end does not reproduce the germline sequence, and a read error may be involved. The CDR3 nucleotides are TGTGCCAGCAGCCTAGCTCCTGGTAACAACAATTATTTTTTCTTC. Its protein product is CASSLAPGNNNYFFF. The genes are TRBV7-2 and TRBJ2-5; possibly TRBD2 for D (5 bases). In germline, CDR1 is SGHTA, CDR2 FQGNSA. CDR3 length: 15 amino acids. Using reference TRBV7-2 and TRBJ2-5 for the parts outside the CDR3, the full variable domain is GAGVSQSPSNKVTEKGKDVELRCDPISGHTALYWYRQSLGQGLEFLIYFQGNSAPDKSGLPSDRFSAERTGGSVSTLTIQRTQQEDSAVYLCASSLAPGNNNYFFFGPGTRLLVL.

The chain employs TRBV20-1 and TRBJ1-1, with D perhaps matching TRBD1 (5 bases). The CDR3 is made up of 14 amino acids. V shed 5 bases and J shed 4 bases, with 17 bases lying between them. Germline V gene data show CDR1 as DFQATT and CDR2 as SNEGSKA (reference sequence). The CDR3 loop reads CSAARDRRVTEAFF. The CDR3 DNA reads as TGCAGTGCTGCCCGGGACCGTCGCGTCACTGAAGCTTTCTTT.

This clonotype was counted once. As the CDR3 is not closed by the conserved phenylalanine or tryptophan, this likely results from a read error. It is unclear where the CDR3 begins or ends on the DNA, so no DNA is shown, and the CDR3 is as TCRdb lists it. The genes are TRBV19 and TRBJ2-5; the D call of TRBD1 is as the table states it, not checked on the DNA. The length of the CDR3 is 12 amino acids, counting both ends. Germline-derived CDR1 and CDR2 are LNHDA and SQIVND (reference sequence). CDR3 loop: CASSMGEETQDS.

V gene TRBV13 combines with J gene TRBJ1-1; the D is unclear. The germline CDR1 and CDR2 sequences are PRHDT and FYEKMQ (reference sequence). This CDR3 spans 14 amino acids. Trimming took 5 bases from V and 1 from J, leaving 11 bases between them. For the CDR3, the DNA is TGTGCCAGCAGCCAGATCCCCAAGAACACTGAAGCTTTCTTT. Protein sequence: CASSQIPKNTEAFF.

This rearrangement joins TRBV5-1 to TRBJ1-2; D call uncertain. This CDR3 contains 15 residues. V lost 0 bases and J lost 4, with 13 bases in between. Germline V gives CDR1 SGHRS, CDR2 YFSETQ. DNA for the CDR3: TGCGCCAGCAGCTTGGAGGGAACAACCCGCTATGGCTACACCTTC. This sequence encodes CASSLEGTTRYGYTF.

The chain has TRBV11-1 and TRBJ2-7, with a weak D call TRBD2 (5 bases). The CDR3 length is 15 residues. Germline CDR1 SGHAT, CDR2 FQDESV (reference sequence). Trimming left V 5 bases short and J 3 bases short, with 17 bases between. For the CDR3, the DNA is TGTGCCAGCAGCGTCCACGGGGAAGTGAACTACGAGCAGTACTTC. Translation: CASSVHGEVNYEQYF. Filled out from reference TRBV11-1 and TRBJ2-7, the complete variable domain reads EAEVAQSPRYKITEKSQAVAFWCDPISGHATLYWYRQILGQGPELLVQFQDESVVDDSQLPKDRFSAERLKGVDSTLKIQPAELGDSAMYLCASSVHGEVNYEQYFGPGTRLTVT.

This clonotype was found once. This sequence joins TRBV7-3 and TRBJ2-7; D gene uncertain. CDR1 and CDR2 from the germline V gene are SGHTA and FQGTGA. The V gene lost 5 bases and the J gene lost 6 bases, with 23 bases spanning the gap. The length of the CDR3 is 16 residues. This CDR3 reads CASSTSGYNLYFEQYF. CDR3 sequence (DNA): TGTGCCAGCAGCACCTCCGGCTACAACCTATACTTCGAGCAGTACTTC.

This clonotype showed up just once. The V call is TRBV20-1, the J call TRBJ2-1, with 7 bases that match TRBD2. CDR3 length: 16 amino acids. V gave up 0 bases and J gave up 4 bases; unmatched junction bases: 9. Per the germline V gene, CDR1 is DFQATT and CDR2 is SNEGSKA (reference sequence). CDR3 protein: CSARDLEAGRYNEQFF. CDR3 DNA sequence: TGCAGTGCTAGAGATCTGGAAGCGGGGAGATACAATGAGCAGTTCTTC.

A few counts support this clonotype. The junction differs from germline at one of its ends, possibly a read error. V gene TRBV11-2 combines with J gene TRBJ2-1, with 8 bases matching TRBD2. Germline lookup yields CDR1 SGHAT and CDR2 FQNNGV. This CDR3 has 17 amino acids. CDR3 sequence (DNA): TGTGCCAGCAGCGAGATGCCGGGGGGGCCGCCGAACAATGAGCAGTCCTTC. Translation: CASSEMPGGPPNNEQSF. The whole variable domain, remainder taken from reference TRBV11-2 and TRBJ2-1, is EAGVAQSPRYKIIEKRQSVAFWCNPISGHATLYWYQQILGQGPKLLIQFQNNGVVDDSQLPKDRFSAERLKGVDSTLKIQPAKLEDSAVYLCASSEMPGGPPNNEQSFGPGTRLTVL.

CDR3 bases: TGCAGTGTAACTGGACTAGCGGGGGGGGAGCAGTTCTTC. Protein product: CSVTGLAGGEQFF. V is TRBV20-1 and J is TRBJ2-1; 15 bases are shared with TRBD2. CDR1 DFQATT and CDR2 SNEGSKA come from the germline V gene (reference sequence). J was trimmed by 10 bases and V by 7 bases; bases with no gene match: 5. The CDR3 runs to 13 residues.

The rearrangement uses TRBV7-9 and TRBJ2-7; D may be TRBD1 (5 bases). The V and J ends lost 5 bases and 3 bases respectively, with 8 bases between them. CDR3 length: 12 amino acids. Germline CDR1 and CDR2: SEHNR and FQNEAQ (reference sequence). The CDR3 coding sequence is TGTGCCAGCAGCATAGACAGCTACGAGCAGTACTTC. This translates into CASSIDSYEQYF.

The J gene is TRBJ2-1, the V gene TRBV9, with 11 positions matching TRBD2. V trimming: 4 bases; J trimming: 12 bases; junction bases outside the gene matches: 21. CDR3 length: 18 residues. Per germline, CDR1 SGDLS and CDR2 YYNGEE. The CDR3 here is CASSHLSGSGGATAWQFF. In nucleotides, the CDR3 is TGTGCCAGCAGCCACTTAAGTGGTAGCGGGGGGGCGACTGCTTGGCAGTTCTTC.

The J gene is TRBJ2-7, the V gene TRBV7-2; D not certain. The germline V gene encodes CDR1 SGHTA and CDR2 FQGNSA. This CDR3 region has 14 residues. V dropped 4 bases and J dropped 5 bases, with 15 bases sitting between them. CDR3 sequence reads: CASSSTPQKHEQYF. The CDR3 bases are TGTGCCAGCAGCTCGACACCGCAAAAGCACGAGCAGTACTTC.

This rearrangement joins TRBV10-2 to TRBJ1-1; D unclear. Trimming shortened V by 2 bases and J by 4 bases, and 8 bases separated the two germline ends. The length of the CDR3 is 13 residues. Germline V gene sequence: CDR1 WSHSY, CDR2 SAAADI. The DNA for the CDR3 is TGCGCCAGCAGTGAGCCCCTTTCCACTGAAGCTTTCTTT. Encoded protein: CASSEPLSTEAFF.

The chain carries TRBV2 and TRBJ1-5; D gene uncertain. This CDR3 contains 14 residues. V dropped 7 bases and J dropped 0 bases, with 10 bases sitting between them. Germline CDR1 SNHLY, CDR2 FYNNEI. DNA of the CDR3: TGTGCCAGCACTGCGATGAATAGCAATCAGCCCCAGCATTTT. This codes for CASTAMNSNQPQHF.

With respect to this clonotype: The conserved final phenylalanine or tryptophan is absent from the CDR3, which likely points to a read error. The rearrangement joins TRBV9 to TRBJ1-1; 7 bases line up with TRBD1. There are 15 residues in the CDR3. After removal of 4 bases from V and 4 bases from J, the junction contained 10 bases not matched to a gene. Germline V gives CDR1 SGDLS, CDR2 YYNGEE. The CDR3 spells CASSLVSGGSTEAFL. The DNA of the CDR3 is TGTGCCAGCAGCTTAGTGTCAGGGGGGAGCACTGAAGCTTTCCTT.